This TCR beta chain stems from a study of blood T cell repertoires in COVID-19. Study-level background: Samples taken during acute and convalescent COVID-19 were collected in the United States, Italy and Spain. From T cells, B-cell-depleted T cells, or PBMCs came the material, which was cDNA or gDNA.

Per the study methods: Estimation of nucleated cell counts relied on the amplification of reference gene primers. Here immunoSEQ multiplex PCR was the method, and the copy in TCRdb shows in-frame clones only, minus some. The V and J calls and clone size are taken from that table; D and trimming were inferred from the DNA. Seen here are 90,000 to 120,000 clones, 89% observed once, and the top ten hold 4.5% to 5%. This clone was seen only a few times. Germline assignment: CDR1 SGHNT and CDR2 YYREEE (reference sequence). Trimming took off 4 bases at V and 0 bases at J, with 11 bases between the two ends. The length of the CDR3 is 15 residues.

This receptor was obtained from a middle-aged man with active or convalescent COVID-19. Sequences were obtained from peripheral blood. The chain uses TRBV5-4 and TRBJ2-1; maybe TRBD2 (6 bases). The CDR3 DNA is TGTGCCAGCAGCCCCGAGCGGGCCTCCTACAATGAGCAGTTCTTC. This translates into CASSPERASYNEQFF.